Sequencing of this T cell receptor (beta chain) was carried out in a study of metastatic and nonmetastatic thyroid tumors. For the study at large: Repertoires from blood and tumor or nodule tissue of malignant and benign thyroid patients were compared.

By sample fraction, this clone is medium-sized. Thyroid surgery took place with no prior treatment in any patient. Germline assignment: CDR1 MNHNS and CDR2 SASEGT. V lost 6 bases and J lost 6; bases outside the gene matches: 7. The CDR3 covers 13 residues. TCRdb re-clonotyped the PCR reads through MiXCR. This repertoire shows approximately 42,000 clones, 24% found once; its top ten account for roughly 14%. This receptor was obtained from a female donor with papillary thyroid cancer or a benign thyroid nodule (not recorded which). Some clones in this sample may be carry-over from other donors' samples. The chain uses TRBV6-1 and TRBJ2-7, with TRBD1 matching 8 bases. Specimen: tumor tissue. CDR3 DNA: TGTGCCAGCAGAGGACAGGGAAGAGGCGAGCAGTACTTC. Translating gives CASRGQGRGEQYF.